These T cell receptor beta chains were read from a single sample in a study of shared clonotypes between healthy human individuals. Repertoires were generated with immunoSEQ multiplex PCR, while TCRdb's copy carries only in-frame clones and drops some. The repertoire has 1.5 million to 2.5 million clones, about 95% of them found once; the top ten carry roughly 1.2%. The material sequenced was naive CD8+ T cells sorted from blood. These receptors were collected from a man between 18 and 29 years old in good health. Both conserved end residues are part of each CDR3. The order of the fields is clone size, CDR3 length, D gene, J gene, V gene, CDR3 DNA, CDR3 protein. A D gene is named only where the DNA matches it firmly. Part of the rows lack a size; the others show once, few, many or a class for expanded clones.

size: .
length: 17
D: .
J: TRBJ2-2
V: TRBV11-2
DNA: TGTGCCAGCAGCTTACATCGGATTAGCGTGGACACCGGGGAGCTGTTTTTT
CDR3: CASSLHRISVDTGELFF

size: .
length: 15
D: .
J: TRBJ2-2
V: TRBV5-1
DNA: TGCGCCAGCAGCTTGGCGGCTGGGTTCACCGGGGAGCTGTTTTTT
CDR3: CASSLAAGFTGELFF

size: .
length: 15
D: TRBD2
J: TRBJ2-7
V: TRBV5-4
DNA: TGTGCCAGCAGCTTGGACGCTAGCGGGAGTTTAGAGCAGTACTTC
CDR3: CASSLDASGSLEQYF

size: .
length: 14
D: .
J: TRBJ2-7
V: TRBV6-4
DNA: TGTGCCAGCAACGGAGCCCTTAGGGATAACGAGCAGTACTTC
CDR3: CASNGALRDNEQYF

size: .
length: 16
D: .
J: TRBJ2-3
V: TRBV30
DNA: TGTGCCTGGAGTTTGACAATGGACAGCTACACAGATACGCAGTATTTT
CDR3: CAWSLTMDSYTDTQYF

size: once
length: 15
D: .
J: TRBJ2-1
V: TRBV7-2
DNA: TGTGCCAGCAGCTTAGAGCTAGGGGGCTACAATGAGCAGTTCTTC
CDR3: CASSLELGGYNEQFF

size: .
length: 16
D: TRBD1
J: TRBJ2-1
V: TRBV27
DNA: TGTGCCAGCAGTTTAGGTGGGACAGGGTTATTAAATGAGCAGTTCTTC
CDR3: CASSLGGTGLLNEQFF

size: .
length: 15
D: TRBD1
J: TRBJ1-6
V: TRBV28
DNA: TGTGCCAGCAGTCCCTCTGGGACAGCTAATTCACCCCTCCACTTT
CDR3: CASSPSGTANSPLHF

size: .
length: 15
D: .
J: TRBJ1-5
V: TRBV4-1
DNA: TGCGCCAGCAGCCAGGAAACAGGAGGCAATCAGCCCCAGCATTTT
CDR3: CASSQETGGNQPQHF

size: .
length: 14
D: .
J: TRBJ2-7
V: TRBV6-5
DNA: TGTGCCAGCAGCCGGATCTACCAGCCCTACGAGCAGTACTTC
CDR3: CASSRIYQPYEQYF

size: .
length: 15
D: .
J: TRBJ2-2
V: TRBV13
DNA: TGTGCCAGCAGCTTAGCGGCAGGGAACACCGGGGAGCTGTTTTTT
CDR3: CASSLAAGNTGELFF

size: .
length: 15
D: .
J: TRBJ2-1
V: TRBV18
DNA: TGTGCCAGCTCACCAGTAGGAGGGATTGGCTATGAGCAGTTCTTC
CDR3: CASSPVGGIGYEQFF

size: .
length: 15
D: .
J: TRBJ1-4
V: TRBV18
DNA: TGTGCCAGCTCACCGGGGGCGGGGACTAATGAAAAACTGTTTTTT
CDR3: CASSPGAGTNEKLFF

size: .
length: 17
D: .
J: TRBJ1-4
V: TRBV5-6
DNA: TGTGCCAGCAGCTTGGCACAGGGCGGCGGCCTTAATGAAAAACTGTTTTTT
CDR3: CASSLAQGGGLNEKLFF

size: .
length: 14
D: .
J: TRBJ2-7
V: TRBV13
DNA: TGTGCCAGCAGCTTAGGGGACAGCGTCTACGAGCAGTACTTC
CDR3: CASSLGDSVYEQYF

size: .
length: 15
D: .
J: TRBJ1-2
V: TRBV15
DNA: TGTGCCACCAGCAGAGATTTGGGGGCGGGCTATGGCTACACCTTC
CDR3: CATSRDLGAGYGYTF

size: .
length: 13
D: TRBD1
J: TRBJ2-7
V: TRBV7-9
DNA: TGTGCCAGCAGCCCGACAGGGATCGACGAGCAGTACTTC
CDR3: CASSPTGIDEQYF

size: once
length: 15
D: .
J: TRBJ2-7
V: TRBV27
DNA: TGTGCCACCGCGTCCCTTAAGACGGGCTCCTACGAGCAGTACTTC
CDR3: CATASLKTGSYEQYF

size: .
length: 13
D: .
J: TRBJ2-5
V: TRBV27
DNA: TGTGCCAGCAGTTTAGCGGGGTGGGAGACCCAGTACTTC
CDR3: CASSLAGWETQYF

size: .
length: 13
D: .
J: TRBJ1-2
V: TRBV5-6
DNA: TGTGCCAGCAGAGACGGTGGGAACTATGGCTACACCTTC
CDR3: CASRDGGNYGYTF

size: many
length: 14
D: .
J: TRBJ1-4
V: TRBV28
DNA: TGTGCCAGCAGTTTATTGAAAGGGGATGAAAAACTGTTTTTT
CDR3: CASSLLKGDEKLFF

size: .
length: 15
D: TRBD1
J: TRBJ1-2
V: TRBV9
DNA: TGTGCCAGCAGCGTCTCAGGGGGCGCTTTCTATGGCTACACCTTC
CDR3: CASSVSGGAFYGYTF

size: .
length: 15
D: .
J: TRBJ2-7
V: TRBV6-1
DNA: TGTGCCAGCAGTGAACTGGGGCCGATCGTCTACGAGCAGTACTTC
CDR3: CASSELGPIVYEQYF

size: .
length: 13
D: .
J: TRBJ2-1
V: TRBV5-4
DNA: TGTGCCAGCAGCTTGGGGCAAATAAACGAGCAGTTCTTC
CDR3: CASSLGQINEQFF

size: .
length: 13
D: TRBD1
J: TRBJ2-7
V: TRBV30
DNA: TGTGCCTGGAGGAGGACAGGGACCTACGAGCAGTACTTC
CDR3: CAWRRTGTYEQYF

size: .
length: 14
D: .
J: TRBJ2-7
V: TRBV5-6
DNA: TGTGCCAGCAGCTTGGCCGAGGGCATGGGCGAGCAGTACTTC
CDR3: CASSLAEGMGEQYF

size: .
length: 14
D: .
J: TRBJ1-1
V: TRBV10-3
DNA: TGTGCCATCACTCGGGCCCCAGATTACACTGAAGCTTTCTTT
CDR3: CAITRAPDYTEAFF

size: .
length: 13
D: .
J: TRBJ1-2
V: TRBV14
DNA: TGTGCCAGCAGCCAAGTGGGGGGGTATGGCTACACCTTC
CDR3: CASSQVGGYGYTF

size: .
length: 13
D: TRBD1
J: TRBJ2-7
V: TRBV27
DNA: TGTGCCAGCAGTTTAACAGGGGTCTACGAGCAGTACTTC
CDR3: CASSLTGVYEQYF

size: .
length: 15
D: .
J: TRBJ2-7
V: TRBV7-9
DNA: TGTGCCAGCGGGGGAGGACAGGCCCCTTTAGGGGTGCAGTACTTC
CDR3: CASGGGQAPLGVQYF

size: once
length: 14
D: .
J: TRBJ2-7
V: TRBV4-1
DNA: TGCGCCAGCAGCCGGGCTACCCCAGGCTACGAGCAGTACTTC
CDR3: CASSRATPGYEQYF

size: .
length: 12
D: .
J: TRBJ2-5
V: TRBV7-9
DNA: TGTGCCAGCAGCTCCCAAAGAGAGACCCAGTACTTC
CDR3: CASSSQRETQYF

size: .
length: 17
D: .
J: TRBJ2-1
V: TRBV4-1
DNA: TGCGCCAGCAGCCAAGATGTGGAGGAGGGGAGCTACAATGAGCAGTTCTTC
CDR3: CASSQDVEEGSYNEQFF

size: .
length: 11
D: .
J: TRBJ1-2
V: TRBV4-2
DNA: TGTGCCAGCAGCCAAGATCTAGGCTACACCTTC
CDR3: CASSQDLGYTF

size: .
length: 14
D: .
J: TRBJ1-2
V: TRBV15
DNA: TGTGCCACCAGCACGGGACTGACTAACTATGGCTACACCTTC
CDR3: CATSTGLTNYGYTF

size: .
length: 14
D: .
J: TRBJ1-1
V: TRBV28
DNA: TGTGCCAGCAGTTTTCTGAGGGGGTTTCTTGAAGCTTTCTTT
CDR3: CASSFLRGFLEAFF

size: .
length: 14
D: .
J: TRBJ2-3
V: TRBV5-8
DNA: TGTGCCAGCAGCTTGTGGACTAGCACAGATACGCAGTATTTT
CDR3: CASSLWTSTDTQYF

size: .
length: 14
D: .
J: TRBJ2-7
V: TRBV19
DNA: TGTGCCAGTAGTATCATTGGGAACCCCTACGAGCAGTACTTC
CDR3: CASSIIGNPYEQYF

size: .
length: 15
D: .
J: TRBJ2-1
V: TRBV4-3
DNA: TGCGCCAGCAGCCAAGATAGCGGACCTTACAATGAGCAGTTCTTC
CDR3: CASSQDSGPYNEQFF

size: .
length: 15
D: .
J: TRBJ2-7
V: TRBV27
DNA: TGTGCCAGCAGTTCAGACAGGTACTACTCCTACGAGCAGTACTTC
CDR3: CASSSDRYYSYEQYF

size: .
length: 12
D: .
J: TRBJ2-7
V: TRBV6-6
DNA: TGTGCCAGCAGCAATTCCCCCTACGAGCAGTACTTC
CDR3: CASSNSPYEQYF

size: .
length: 14
D: .
J: TRBJ2-2
V: TRBV4-1
DNA: TGCGCCAGCAGCCTAAAGACAGTGACCGGGGAGCTGTTTTTT
CDR3: CASSLKTVTGELFF

size: .
length: 15
D: .
J: TRBJ1-6
V: TRBV4-3
DNA: TGCGCCAGCAGCCAAGAGGAACAGCCAAATTCACCCCTCCACTTT
CDR3: CASSQEEQPNSPLHF

size: .
length: 14
D: TRBD2
J: TRBJ2-1
V: TRBV19
DNA: TGTGCCAGCACCTCTTGGGGGAGGGCCAATGAGCAGTTCTTC
CDR3: CASTSWGRANEQFF

size: .
length: 15
D: TRBD1
J: TRBJ2-1
V: TRBV6-1
DNA: TGTGCCAGCAGTGAAGGGGCAGGGGGCAACAATGAGCAGTTCTTC
CDR3: CASSEGAGGNNEQFF

size: .
length: 14
D: .
J: TRBJ1-5
V: TRBV2
DNA: TGTGCCAGCTCGGAAGTGATGAGCAATCAGCCCCAGCATTTT
CDR3: CASSEVMSNQPQHF

size: once
length: 15
D: .
J: TRBJ2-1
V: TRBV5-1
DNA: TGCGCCAGCAGCTTGGGATGGCTAGCGAACAATGAGCAGTTCTTC
CDR3: CASSLGWLANNEQFF

size: once
length: 15
D: .
J: TRBJ1-1
V: TRBV7-9
DNA: TGTGCCAGCAGCCTACAGACAGCCATGAACACTGAAGCTTTCTTT
CDR3: CASSLQTAMNTEAFF

size: .
length: 16
D: TRBD2
J: TRBJ2-7
V: TRBV7-9
DNA: TGTGCCAGCAGCTTAGCGCAAGCGGGAGGGCACTACGAGCAGTACTTC
CDR3: CASSLAQAGGHYEQYF

size: .
length: 14
D: .
J: TRBJ2-5
V: TRBV7-2
DNA: TGTGCCAGCAGCTCCGTTGGGGTCGGAGAGACCCAGTACTTC
CDR3: CASSSVGVGETQYF

size: .
length: 16
D: .
J: TRBJ2-7
V: TRBV4-3
DNA: TGCGCCAGCAGCCAAGATAAGGAACCGGGGTCCCACGAGCAGTACTTC
CDR3: CASSQDKEPGSHEQYF

size: .
length: 12
D: .
J: TRBJ1-6
V: TRBV14
DNA: TGTGCCAGCAGCCAAGGGGATTCACCCCTCCACTTT
CDR3: CASSQGDSPLHF

size: .
length: 13
D: TRBD2
J: TRBJ2-7
V: TRBV27
DNA: TGTGCCAGCAGCCGACTAGCGGCCTACGAGCAGTACTTC
CDR3: CASSRLAAYEQYF

size: .
length: 15
D: TRBD1
J: TRBJ1-2
V: TRBV28
DNA: TGTGCCAGCAGTTTAGGTCCACAGGGGGACTATGGCTACACCTTC
CDR3: CASSLGPQGDYGYTF